Shown below are 20 T cell receptor beta chains from a single sample sequenced in a study of blood T cells in healthy people across ages (dated by TCRdb to between 2014 and 2017). Library creation used 5' RACE. Sequencing was performed on an Illumina HiSeq 2500. A second PCR of about 6 to 11 cycles was performed with a sample-barcoded 5' primer and a J-beta primer mix. The raw public reads went through TCRdb reprocessing: fastp at Q25, MiXCR clone calling, in-frame beta chains kept. All rows with the same CDR3 protein become a single entry with the most common DNA and genes. For this sample the table gives approximately 960,000 distinct CDR3 sequences, of which approximately 32% were detected only once. About 10% of the sample goes to the ten largest clones. These records were also assigned to another study, of T cells of mothers and their children.

Specimen: blood. The receptors were gathered from a woman aged 40 to 55 in good health.

The V gene is TRBV9, the J gene TRBJ2-5; a weak D match, TRBD1 (6 bases). The germline V gene encodes CDR1 SGDLS and CDR2 YYNGEE. Trimming pared 6 bases from V and 11 bases from J, leaving 26 bases between. This CDR3 is 15 amino acids long. CDR3 amino acids: CASTKVGAPYNEQYF. CDR3 sequence (DNA): TGTGCCAGCACTAAGGTGGGGGCTCCCTACAATGAGCAGTACTTC.

This clonotype showed up just a few times. The CDR3 spells CASSQDLGAFGYTF. DNA of the CDR3: TGTGCCAGCAGCCAAGATCTAGGAGCGTTTGGCTACACCTTC. V usage is TRBV3-1 and J usage is TRBJ1-2; D is unresolved. This CDR3 has 14 amino acids. V shed 0 bases and J shed 7 bases, with 12 bases lying between them. Germline assignment: CDR1 LGHDT and CDR2 YNNKEL (reference sequence).

There are a few counts of this clonotype. A much bigger clone sits one base away, suggesting this may be a read error. The chain joins TRBV7-2 to TRBJ2-1, with D unclear. The V end was cut by 3 bases, the J end by 6 bases, with 6 bases between. The length of the CDR3 is 12 residues. The germline V gene has CDR1 SGHTA and CDR2 FQGNSA. The CDR3 is CASSFDCNEQFF. CDR3 bases: TGTGCCAGCAGCTTTGATTGCAATGAGCAGTTCTTC. Full variable domain (outside the CDR3, taken from reference TRBV7-2 and TRBJ2-1): GAGVSQSPSNKVTEKGKDVELRCDPISGHTALYWYRQSLGQGLEFLIYFQGNSAPDKSGLPSDRFSAERTGGSVSTLTIQRTQQEDSAVYLCASSFDCNEQFFGPGTRLTVL.

The rearrangement links TRBV24-1 to TRBJ2-3, with TRBD2 matching over 12 bases. Trimming removed 10 bases from V and 2 bases from J; junction bases left unmatched: 3. The CDR3 totals 14 residues. Germline V gene data show CDR1 as KGHDR and CDR2 as SFDVKD. CDR3 sequence reads: CATRTSGDTDTQYF. CDR3 nucleotide sequence: TGTGCCACGAGGACTAGCGGGGACACAGATACGCAGTATTTT.

This clonotype occurred a few times. The J gene is TRBJ2-7, the V gene TRBV21-1; the table gives TRBD2 as D, unverified against the DNA. TRBV21-1 is classified as a pseudogene. The CDR3 spans 16 residues. The CDR3 region has the DNA TGTGCCAGCAGCAGACTGGGAGATAGTAGCTCCTACGAGCAGTACTTC. This codes for CASSRLGDSSSYEQYF.

V usage is TRBV20-1 and J usage is TRBJ1-4; possibly TRBD1 for D (5 bases). Germline V gives CDR1 DFQATT, CDR2 SNEGSKA (reference sequence). The length of the CDR3 is 13 residues. V was shortened by 3 bases and J by 6 bases, with 11 bases between the two germline ends. CDR3 in DNA: TGCAGTGCTAGGGGGGGAGAGGATGAAAAACTGTTTTTT. Its translation is CSARGGEDEKLFF.

J is TRBJ2-4 and V is TRBV11-2, with D possibly TRBD1 on 6 matching bases. The CDR3 is 15 residues long. The germline gives CDR1 SGHAT, CDR2 FQNNGV. V shed 4 bases and J shed 13 bases, with 23 bases lying between them. CDR3 bases: TGTGCCAGCAGCTCGGCCGGGACAAGATACAATGAGCAGTACTTC. Protein sequence: CASSSAGTRYNEQYF.

The chain couples TRBV19 to TRBJ2-1, with 8 nucleotides matching TRBD2. V lost 8 bases, J lost 8 bases, and 14 bases stayed unmatched. The length of the CDR3 is 15 residues. In germline, CDR1 is LNHDA, CDR2 SQIVND (reference sequence). The CDR3 DNA follows: TGTGCCAGTTCACCGGGACTAGGGGTTTTGGATGAGCAGTTCTTC. Translating it yields CASSPGLGVLDEQFF.

This clonotype was counted only a few times. With a much larger clone just one base away, this may be a read error. The chain has TRBV5-5 and TRBJ2-4, with 10 bases lining up with TRBD2. This CDR3 is 21 amino acids long. Germline CDR1 and CDR2: SGHKS and YYEKEE (reference sequence). V lost 7 bases, J lost 0 bases, and 22 bases stayed unmatched. CDR3: CASCRRASGGRDWLAKNIQYF. The CDR3 DNA follows: TGTGCCAGCTGCAGAAGGGCTAGCGGGGGCCGAGATTGGTTAGCCAAAAACATTCAGTACTTC.

This clonotype appeared many times. This chain links TRBV7-2 with TRBJ2-3; D unclear. The ends were cut back, 1 base at V and 0 bases at J, with 2 bases in the middle. Germline lookup yields CDR1 SGHTA and CDR2 FQGNSA. The CDR3 extends over 13 amino acids. The CDR3 loop is CASSLDSTDTQYF. CDR3 nucleotide sequence: TGTGCCAGCAGCTTAGACAGCACAGATACGCAGTATTTT.

V usage is TRBV3-1 and J usage is TRBJ1-6, with 8 bases matching TRBD1. The CDR3 consists of 19 residues. The junction had 9 bases not matched to a gene; V was cut back by 1 base and J by 1 base. Germline CDR1 is LGHDT and CDR2 is YNNKEL (reference sequence). CDR3 region: CASSQGQGLYRSYNSPLHF. The CDR3 DNA follows: TGTGCCAGCAGCCAAGGACAGGGGTTGTATAGATCCTATAATTCACCCCTCCACTTT.

This clonotype has a handful of counts. The CDR3 sequence is CASSQDGGQRNEKLFF. CDR3 DNA sequence: TGTGCCAGCAGCCAAGATGGGGGACAGAGGAATGAAAAACTGTTTTTT. The chain combines TRBV14 with TRBJ1-4; 7 nucleotides line up with TRBD1. Trimming at V came to 0 bases and at J to 5 bases, leaving 6 bases not matched to a gene. CDR1 and CDR2 (germline): SGHDN, FVKESK. The CDR3 spans 16 residues.

With respect to this clonotype: One end of the junction does not line up with germline, which may come from a read error. This sequence joins TRBV10-3 and TRBJ1-1; D uncertain. This CDR3 comprises 12 residues. CDR1 is ENHRY, CDR2 SYGVKD, per germline. CDR3: CAVSESNTEAFF. The CDR3 coding sequence is TGTGCCGTCAGTGAGTCGAACACTGAAGCTTTCTTT.

This clonotype was seen a handful of times. The V call is TRBV20-1, the J call TRBJ1-1; D is unresolved. V dropped 8 bases and J dropped 12 bases, with 10 bases sitting between them. Germline V CDR1 and CDR2: DFQATT, SNEGSKA (reference sequence). The CDR3 has 8 residues. The CDR3 is CSPRPSFF. In DNA, the CDR3 is TGCAGTCCGCGGCCCTCTTTCTTT.

The chain joins TRBV28 to TRBJ2-5, with 7 bases fitting TRBD2. Germline assignment: CDR1 MDHEN and CDR2 SYDVKM. After removal of 4 bases from V and 3 bases from J, the junction contained 11 bases not matched to a gene. The length of the CDR3 is 16 residues. The CDR3 coding sequence is TGTGCCAGCAGTTCGGCAGCGGGGAGTCTTAAAGAGACCCAGTACTTC. This encodes CASSSAAGSLKETQYF.

This clonotype has more than one count but fewer than ten. As DNA, the CDR3 is TGTGCCCATGGGGGCAACCCAGACGAGCAGTACTTC. Its protein is CAHGGNPDEQYF. The rearrangement joins TRBV30 to TRBJ2-7; D perhaps matches TRBD1 (6 bases). Germline CDR1 GTSNPN, CDR2 SVGIG (reference sequence). The CDR3 contains 12 residues. The ends were cut back, 8 bases at V and 5 bases at J, with 16 bases in the middle.

The gene calls are TRBV19 and TRBJ1-2; no firm D call. The CDR3 totals 13 residues. The V and J ends lost 3 bases and 4 bases respectively, with 9 bases between them. Germline V gene lookup returns CDR1 LNHDA and CDR2 SQIVND (reference sequence). The CDR3 loop is CASSIETPYGYTF. The CDR3 DNA sequence: TGTGCCAGTAGTATTGAGACCCCCTATGGCTACACCTTC.

This clonotype was seen a single time. V is TRBV19 and J is TRBJ1-2, with 7 bases matching TRBD1. Germline V lookup: CDR1 LNHDA, CDR2 SQIVND (reference sequence). V was clipped by 3 bases and J by 4 bases; unmatched bases: 2. The CDR3 runs 13 residues. Written as DNA, the CDR3 is TGTGCCAGTAGTATCGGGACAGTCTATGGCTACACCTTC. Protein: CASSIGTVYGYTF.

The table lists this clonotype with a few counts. The CDR3 spells CASTLSGARTEAFF. In DNA, the CDR3 is TGTGCCAGCACCCTTTCGGGGGCGCGCACTGAAGCTTTCTTT. This rearrangement joins TRBV11-2 to TRBJ1-1, with D perhaps TRBD1 (6 bases). V was pared by 7 bases and J by 4 bases, with 16 bases between. This CDR3 is built from 14 residues. Germline V gives CDR1 SGHAT, CDR2 FQNNGV.

This clonotype has at least ten counts. The rearrangement joins TRBV9 to TRBJ2-7, with D perhaps assigned TRBD1 or TRBD2 (6 bases each). The V gene's germline CDR1 is SGDLS and CDR2 YYNGEE. The CDR3 is 16 amino acids. Trimming cost V 4 bases and J 3 bases, with 20 bases left between them. CDR3 sequence (DNA): TGTGCCAGCAGCCCCCGGGGGCTAGCTTTTCTCTACGAGCAGTACTTC. This sequence encodes CASSPRGLAFLYEQYF.